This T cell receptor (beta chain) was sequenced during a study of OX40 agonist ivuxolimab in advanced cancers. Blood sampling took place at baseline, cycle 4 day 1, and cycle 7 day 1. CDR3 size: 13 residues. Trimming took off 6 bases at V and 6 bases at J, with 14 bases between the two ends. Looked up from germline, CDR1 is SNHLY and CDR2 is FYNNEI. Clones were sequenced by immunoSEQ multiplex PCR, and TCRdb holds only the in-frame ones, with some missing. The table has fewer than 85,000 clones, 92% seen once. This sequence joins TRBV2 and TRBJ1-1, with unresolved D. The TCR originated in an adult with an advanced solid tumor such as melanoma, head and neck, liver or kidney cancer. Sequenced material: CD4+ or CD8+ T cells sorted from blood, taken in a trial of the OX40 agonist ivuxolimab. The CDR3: CASRAAKGSEAFF. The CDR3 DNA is TGTGCCAGCAGAGCTGCGAAGGGATCTGAAGCTTTCTTT.